What follows are 29 T cell receptor beta chains derived from one specimen sequenced in a study of blood T cells in healthy people across ages. The second PCR ran about 6 to 12 cycles with a sample-barcoded 5' primer and J-beta primers. TCRdb re-called the 5' RACE reads with MiXCR, one entry per CDR3 protein. The table shows about 800,000 distinct CDR3 sequences, with roughly 50% occurring only once. The sequenced material came from blood. The source of these receptors is a man aged 30 to 39 in good health.

This clonotype showed up just a few times. V gene TRBV3-1 combines with J gene TRBJ2-5, with a possible D match to TRBD1 (7 bases). From germline, CDR1 is LGHDT and CDR2 YNNKEL (reference sequence). This CDR3 contains 14 residues. Trimming left V 7 bases short and J 2 bases short, with 14 bases between. CDR3 sequence (DNA): TGTGCCAGCACCCAGCAGGGGGGACAAGAGACCCAGTACTTC. Its translation is CASTQQGGQETQYF.

The genes are TRBV29-1 and TRBJ2-1; D perhaps matches TRBD2 (5 bases). CDR1 and CDR2 from the germline V gene are SQVTM and ANQGSEA. The CDR3 is 12 residues long. V shed 6 bases and J shed 8 bases, with 14 bases lying between them. Here the CDR3 DNA reads TGCAGCGTGGAGGCCGACCAGGATGAGCAGTTCTTC. Its protein product is CSVEADQDEQFF.

The chain joins TRBV9 to TRBJ2-3, with unresolved D. The V end was cut by 0 bases, the J end by 6 bases, with 8 bases between. Germline V lookup: CDR1 SGDLS, CDR2 YYNGEE. The CDR3 sequence is 13 residues long. The CDR3 DNA is TGTGCCAGCAGCGTAGATCACAAGGATACGCAGTATTTT. It codes for CASSVDHKDTQYF.

This clonotype has a count of ten or more. The rearrangement joins TRBV4-3 to TRBJ2-1, with no clear D. Trimming shortened V by 4 bases and J by 0 bases, and 10 bases separated the two germline ends. This CDR3 region has 15 residues. CDR1 LGHNA and CDR2 YSLEER come from the germline V gene. In DNA form, the CDR3 reads TGCGCCAGCAGCCCTCAGCCTAGCTCCTACAATGAGCAGTTCTTC. As protein: CASSPQPSSYNEQFF.

V is TRBV20-1 and J is TRBJ2-1; 12 positions match TRBD2. CDR3 size: 19 residues. Germline CDR1 is DFQATT and CDR2 is SNEGSKA (reference sequence). V dropped 3 bases and J dropped 5; count of bases not matched to a gene: 17. This CDR3 is CSASFLAGGPYRLNNEQFF. CDR3 nucleotide sequence: TGCAGTGCTAGTTTTCTAGCGGGGGGGCCATATCGGCTGAACAATGAGCAGTTCTTC.

The V gene is TRBV3-1, the J gene TRBJ1-5, with a weak D call TRBD1 (5 bases). Germline V CDR1 and CDR2: LGHDT, YNNKEL (reference sequence). The CDR3 loop spans 16 amino acids. V dropped 0 bases and J dropped 4 bases, with 13 bases sitting between them. The CDR3 spells CASSQDWPGQNQPQHF. The DNA of the CDR3 is TGTGCCAGCAGCCAAGATTGGCCAGGGCAGAATCAGCCCCAGCATTTT.

This chain connects TRBV11-2 to TRBJ1-2; tentatively, D is TRBD1 (6 bases). V was shortened by 1 base and J by 4 bases, with 10 bases between the two germline ends. The germline V gene encodes CDR1 SGHAT and CDR2 FQNNGV. The CDR3 is 14 residues long. CDR3 protein: CASSLVGGTYGYTF. The CDR3, as DNA: TGTGCCAGCAGCTTAGTCGGGGGCACCTATGGCTACACCTTC.

This chain links TRBV28 with TRBJ2-1, with no clear D. The V end was cut by 1 base, the J end by 10 bases, with 8 bases between. Germline CDR1 reads MDHEN; CDR2 reads SYDVKM. This CDR3 comprises 12 residues. The DNA for the CDR3 is TGTGCCAGCAGTTTATTAACCCCGGAGCAGTTCTTC. This gives the protein CASSLLTPEQFF.

This clonotype was counted only a few times. CDR3 protein: CASSHGEGPMQYF. In nucleotides, the CDR3 is TGTGCCAGCAGCCACGGGGAAGGACCCATGCAGTATTTT. This chain connects TRBV4-2 to TRBJ2-3; weak D call: TRBD2 (5 bases). Trimming pared 3 bases from V and 11 bases from J, leaving 15 bases between. The CDR3 runs 13 residues. The germline V gene has CDR1 LGHNA and CDR2 YNFKEQ.

The rearrangement uses TRBV7-2 and TRBJ2-7; D is undetermined. Germline CDR1 is SGHTA and CDR2 is FQGNSA. V was pared by 5 bases and J by 4 bases, with 9 bases between. The CDR3 loop spans 12 amino acids. CDR3 residues: CASSETRYEQYF. The CDR3 DNA reads TGTGCCAGCAGCGAAACTCGGTACGAGCAGTACTTC.

On this clonotype: Germline is not matched at one junction end, which may reflect a read error. The rearrangement uses TRBV5-1 and TRBJ2-3; unclear D gene. The CDR3 is made up of 13 amino acids. Germline CDR1 and CDR2: SGHRS and YFSETQ. CDR3 protein: CASSSTSTDTQYF. The CDR3 nucleotides are TGTGCCAGCAGCTCCACTAGCACAGATACGCAGTATTTT.

This clonotype came up a few times. The genes are TRBV29-1 and TRBJ2-5; tentative D call: TRBD2 (6 bases). Trimming pared 3 bases from V and 5 bases from J, leaving 13 bases between. CDR1 is SQVTM, CDR2 ANQGSEA, per germline. The CDR3 contains 13 residues. CDR3 coding DNA: TGCAGCGTTGAGACTAGTCTATCGGAGACCCAGTACTTC. As protein: CSVETSLSETQYF.

The V gene is TRBV6-4, the J gene TRBJ2-1, with 11 bases fitting TRBD2. Germline lookup yields CDR1 MRHNA and CDR2 SNTAGT. V lost 7 bases and J lost 9; bases outside the gene matches: 8. The CDR3 has 14 residues. The CDR3 region has the DNA TGTGCCAGCATGCCCACTAGCGGGGGCCTTGAGCAGTTCTTC. Amino acids: CASMPTSGGLEQFF.

This clonotype was seen more than once but under ten times. The rearrangement joins TRBV12-3 or TRBV12-4 to TRBJ2-5; a weak D match, TRBD1 (5 bases). This CDR3 comprises 16 residues. The V gene lost 5 bases and the J gene lost 5 bases, with 21 bases spanning the gap. The CDR3 DNA reads TGTGCCAGCAGTCCTACACCGGACACGGTCGGGGAGACCCAGTACTTC. Protein sequence: CASSPTPDTVGETQYF.

This clonotype was seen more than once but under ten times. The J gene is TRBJ2-1, the V gene TRBV20-1; 9 bases agree with TRBD2. CDR3 size: 13 residues. CDR1 is DFQATT, CDR2 SNEGSKA, per germline (reference sequence). V dropped 3 bases and J dropped 7; count of bases not matched to a gene: 4. The CDR3 loop reads CSARGGRENEQFF. The CDR3, as DNA: TGCAGTGCTAGGGGCGGGAGGGAGAATGAGCAGTTCTTC.

This clonotype occurred a few times. V gene TRBV20-1 combines with J gene TRBJ2-5; TRBD2 agrees at 10 bases. This CDR3 has 14 residues. Germline values: CDR1 DFQATT, CDR2 SNEGSKA (reference sequence). As DNA, the CDR3 is TGCAGCTTTGATAGCGGGAGGTTACAAGAGACCCAGTACTTC. Encoded protein: CSFDSGRLQETQYF.

CDR3 region: CAISDGRSLLNTEAFF. The CDR3, as DNA: TGTGCCATCAGTGATGGCAGATCCTTATTGAACACTGAAGCTTTCTTT. The chain joins TRBV10-3 to TRBJ1-1, with D unresolved. CDR3 length: 16 residues. Germline assignment: CDR1 ENHRY and CDR2 SYGVKD. The germline V and J ends were trimmed by 3 bases and 0 bases, with 14 bases remaining between them.

The table lists this clonotype with a few counts. The chain recombines TRBV6-6 with TRBJ2-7, with TRBD1 matching 7 bases. V shed 3 bases, J shed 0 bases, and the junction held 5 bases outside the gene matches. The CDR3 has 15 residues. Germline V gene sequence: CDR1 MNHNY, CDR2 SVGAGI (reference sequence). CDR3 in DNA: TGTGCCAGCAGTTATAGAGGGGACAGCTCCTACGAGCAGTACTTC. Encoded protein: CASSYRGDSSYEQYF.

This chain links TRBV28 with TRBJ2-4; tentative D call: TRBD2 (6 bases). This CDR3 has 14 residues. Germline loops: CDR1 MDHEN, CDR2 SYDVKM. V was trimmed by 8 bases and J by 3 bases, leaving 14 bases between them. The CDR3 coding sequence is TGTGCCAGCGGAAGCTTGCGGGACAAAAACATTCAGTACTTC. Protein sequence: CASGSLRDKNIQYF.

The chain has TRBV7-8 and TRBJ2-6; tentatively, D is TRBD1 (6 bases). V lost 8 bases and J lost 1, with 15 bases in between. CDR3 length equals 16 residues. CDR1 is SGHVS and CDR2 is FQNEAQ in the germline V gene. The DNA for the CDR3 is TGTGCCAGCGAAGGACAGCAGATTTCTGGGGCCAACGTCCTGACTTTC. Translated, it gives CASEGQQISGANVLTF.

The chain has TRBV25-1 and TRBJ1-1; 9 bases match TRBD1. Per germline, CDR1 MGHDK and CDR2 SYGVNS. The CDR3 runs 14 residues. Unmatched junction bases numbered 10, after V lost 8 bases and J lost 6 bases. DNA of the CDR3: TGTGCCAGCTGGGGGACAGGGAGGGTGGCTGAAGCTTTCTTT. Translation: CASWGTGRVAEAFF. Together with reference TRBV25-1 and TRBJ1-1, the CDR3 gives the full variable domain: EADIYQTPRYLVIGTGKKITLECSQTMGHDKMYWYQQDPGMELHLIHYSYGVNSTEKGDLSSESTVSRIRTEHFPLTLESARPSHTSQYLCASWGTGRVAEAFFGQGTRLTVV.

This clonotype has just a few counts. The chain couples TRBV7-9 to TRBJ2-6; D is ambiguous. Trimming took off 2 bases at V and 3 bases at J, with 8 bases between the two ends. The CDR3 covers 15 residues. Per the germline V gene, CDR1 is SEHNR and CDR2 is FQNEAQ (reference sequence). The CDR3: CASSLTRFGANVLTF. The CDR3, as DNA: TGTGCCAGCAGCTTAACGCGGTTTGGGGCCAACGTCCTGACTTTC.

In this sample, this clonotype turned up a few times. V and J are TRBV28 and TRBJ2-7; D perhaps matches TRBD1 (6 bases). V was clipped by 8 bases and J by 3 bases, with 17 bases between them. Germline V gene data show CDR1 as MDHEN and CDR2 as SYDVKM. The CDR3 runs 14 residues. The CDR3, as DNA: TGTGCCAGCGGTACCCGTATACAGGGCTACGAGCAGTACTTC. It translates to CASGTRIQGYEQYF. The full variable domain, completed using reference TRBV28 and TRBJ2-7, is DVKVTQSSRYLVKRTGEKVFLECVQDMDHENMFWYRQDPGLGLRLIYFSYDVKMKEKGDIPEGYSVSREKKERFSLILESASTNQTSMYLCASGTRIQGYEQYFGPGTRLTVT.

This clonotype was observed at least ten times. This chain joins TRBV7-2 and TRBJ2-1; 9 nucleotides agree with TRBD1. Germline values: CDR1 SGHTA, CDR2 FQGNSA. CDR3 length equals 15 residues. V dropped 2 bases and J dropped 5; count of bases not matched to a gene: 4. CDR3 sequence (DNA): TGTGCCAGCAGCTTACGTGGGACAGGGAACAATGAGCAGTTCTTC. Its translation: CASSLRGTGNNEQFF.

The V call is TRBV5-1, the J call TRBJ2-1, with a tentative D call TRBD2 (6 bases). The V end lost 7 bases, the J end lost 4 bases, and 12 bases lay between the germline ends. This CDR3 contains 13 residues. Germline V lookup: CDR1 SGHRS, CDR2 YFSETQ. In DNA, the CDR3 is TGCGCCAGCGCCCGGGCGGGGTACAATGAGCAGTTCTTC. It yields the protein CASARAGYNEQFF.

This rearrangement joins TRBV18 to TRBJ2-3; unclear D gene. V was pared by 0 bases and J by 10 bases, with 11 bases between. The CDR3 spans 13 residues. CDR1 and CDR2 (germline): KGHSH, LQKENI. DNA of the CDR3: TGTGCCAGCTCACCACCGTCCGGGCAGCCGCAGTATTTT. Translated, it gives CASSPPSGQPQYF.

V usage is TRBV9 and J usage is TRBJ2-3; the match to TRBD2 covers 10 bases. The germline gives CDR1 SGDLS, CDR2 YYNGEE. This CDR3 is 16 amino acids long. After removal of 3 bases from V and 3 bases from J, the junction contained 7 bases not matched to a gene. The CDR3: CASSGYGLAVTDTQYF. DNA for the CDR3: TGTGCCAGCAGCGGGTATGGACTAGCGGTAACAGATACGCAGTATTTT.

The V and J genes are TRBV7-2 and TRBJ1-4; 7 bases are shared with TRBD1. The germline gives CDR1 SGHTA, CDR2 FQGNSA. V lost 1 base to trimming and J lost 3 bases; unmatched junction nucleotides: 2. This CDR3 is 15 amino acids long. This CDR3 is CASSLGDSSNEKLFF. The CDR3 nucleotides are TGTGCCAGCAGCTTAGGGGACAGTTCTAATGAAAAACTGTTTTTT.

The CDR3 bases are TGTGCCAGCAGCTCAGGGGTCCCGAACACTGAAGCTTTCTTT. Translating it yields CASSSGVPNTEAFF. This chain links TRBV5-5 with TRBJ1-1; D may be TRBD1 (6 bases). The CDR3 is 14 amino acids. The V and J ends lost 3 bases and 1 base respectively, with 10 bases between them. Germline V gene sequence: CDR1 SGHKS, CDR2 YYEKEE (reference sequence).